Sequencing of this TCR beta chain was carried out in a study of blood T cell repertoires in COVID-19 (dated by TCRdb to about 2020). Looking at the study overall: The collaborator samples originated in the United States, Italy and Spain and spanned the acute and convalescent phases of COVID-19. The repertoires were made available in a free public database intended to serve as a resource for research on the immune response to SARS-CoV-2. Subjects who had been exposed to COVID-19, were actively infected with it, or had recovered from it provided the deeply sampled blood TCRbeta repertoires that made up the dataset. A de-identified subject ID, COVID-19 status, age in years and sex were almost always included in the sample metadata. Samples were obtained from the ongoing ImmuneRACE study (first 160 participants) and from some 1,200 subjects provided by 6 global collaborators. The material from the prospective study consisted of cDNA or gDNA derived from T cells, B-cell-depleted T cells, or PBMCs. Where HLA class I and class II types were available, the types were taken from metadata supplied by the sample provider, not from assay-based typing.

The germline V gene sets CDR1 to MGHRA and CDR2 to YSYEKL. Here V drops 4 bases and J drops 4 bases, and the junction holds 11 bases not matched to any gene. The CDR3 goes from the cysteine to the phenylalanine over 17 residues. The retained sequence is limited to the CDR3, 51 bases, with the frame set at the first base. Participants in the prospective study were aged about 18 to 95 years, lived in some 24 United States geographic areas, and enrolled through a virtual design. To assign participants to cohorts, the prospective study relied on clinical history that participants themselves reported in a screening survey and a study questionnaire. Mobile phlebotomists in the prospective study collected whole blood, serum and a nasopharyngeal or oropharyngeal swab from every participant. Prospective study participants could optionally give additional blood draws and questionnaires over a roughly 2-month period. Before DNA extraction, prospective study blood samples were shipped either frozen or at room temperature.

The immunoSEQ Assay, a bias-controlled multiplex PCR, was used to amplify TCRbeta CDR3 regions from genomic DNA. Turning to the authors' computational methods: The number of nucleated cells in each sample was estimated from the amplification of reference gene primers within the assay. To quantify the absolute abundance of each unique TCRbeta CDR3 rearrangement, sequence reads were collapsed and filtered. For each sample, productive Simpson clonality was calculated as the square root of Simpson's diversity index across productive rearrangements. The table was pulled from immuneACCESS by TCRdb, which kept in-frame rearrangements only. Such tables lose some clones; where checked, under half of the loss comes from unresolved V genes, and the rest has no known cause. The DNA was the basis for D and trimming; V, J and clone size are from that table. This sample comprises around 250,000 clones, roughly 88% of them detected only once. Around 1.3% of the sample rests with the top ten.

Paper-wide results and their limitations: The amount of clinical and demographic metadata varied by source and participant and was provided uncurated.

Turning to this clone: The antigen it recognizes is unknown. Base-call qualities are not available, and no considerably larger clone is one nucleotide away.

This TCR was recovered from a woman in her thirties or forties with acute COVID-19. The sequencing sample was made of PBMCs or T cells enriched from blood (not recorded which). The chain is encoded by TRBV4-1 joined to TRBJ1-4, and TRBD1 aligns with 8 junction nucleotides. In nucleotides, the sequence is TGCGCCAGCAGCCCGGGGGCAGGGGGCGCCATTAATGAAAAACTGTTTTTT. This yields the protein CASSPGAGGAINEKLFF.